The present entry profiles one T cell receptor (beta chain) with its context. Its antigen remains unidentified. Unique molecular identifiers were used in preparing the TCRbeta library. TCRdb reprocessed the PCR reads via MiXCR and lists one record per CDR3 protein. The data show 800,000 to 1,000,000 distinct CDR3 sequences, around 30% seen once. This specimen comes from a study of T-cell reconstitution after alpha-beta-depleted transplantation in children. Study-level points and caveats: Reported findings indicate that, about two months after transplant, alpha-beta T cells came from several hundred expanded clones, which were derived from non-depleted graft cells. Among T cells one year after transplant, newly produced cells accounted for most counts and diversity.

Trimming removed 1 base from V and 4 bases from J; junction bases left unmatched: 9. This CDR3 comprises 19 residues. The germline V gene has CDR1 LGHNA and CDR2 YSLEER. The starting material was PBMCs, mostly from graft donor cells, obtained 360 days after TCRalphabeta/CD19-depleted stem cell transplant. The source is a boy in the first two years of life who had a stem cell transplant for SCID, so the T cells may come from the graft donor. V and J are TRBV4-3 and TRBJ2-6; TRBD1 matches at 11 bases. CDR3 coding DNA: TGCGCCAGCAGCCAAGTGGGGACAGGGGGGACTTTAGGGGCCAACGTCCTGACTTTC. It translates to CASSQVGTGGTLGANVLTF.